What follows are 2 T cell receptor beta chains derived from one specimen sequenced in a study of regulatory T cells in long-lasting Graves disease. The time point was: newly diagnosed GD, antithyroid drugs for less than 3 months. PBMC-derived RNA was used for the TCR library. Through Arm-PCR of CDR3 regions and iRepertoire HTBI primers, TCR beta libraries were built. TCRdb re-called the multiplex PCR reads with MiXCR, one entry per CDR3 protein. Found here are 300,000 to 400,000 distinct CDR3 sequences, approximately 20% of them singletons; the top ten hold about 38%. This specimen was peripheral blood mononuclear cells (PBMCs), taken at new diagnosis, from a patient treated with antithyroid drugs. The origin of the receptors is a female donor with Graves disease.

This clonotype was picked up many times. This chain links TRBV19 with TRBJ1-1; D is ambiguous. From germline, CDR1 is LNHDA and CDR2 SQIVND (reference sequence). V dropped 0 bases and J dropped 6 bases, with 14 bases sitting between them. The CDR3 is 15 residues long. The CDR3 protein is CASSIDSGSLAEAFF. In DNA form, the CDR3 reads TGTGCCAGTAGTATAGATTCCGGGTCACTGGCTGAAGCTTTCTTT.

This clonotype came up many times. The CDR3 DNA follows: TGTGCCAGTACCCCCAGGGGGCTAAGTGAAAAACTGTTTTTT. Protein: CASTPRGLSEKLFF. The chain joins TRBV19 to TRBJ1-4; 8 nucleotides align to TRBD1. The J segment lost 7 bases and the V segment lost 7 bases, leaving 8 bases of the junction unmatched. Germline CDR1 is LNHDA and CDR2 is SQIVND (reference sequence). The CDR3 consists of 14 residues. The full variable domain, rest sourced from reference TRBV19 and TRBJ1-4, is DGGITQSPKYLFRKEGQNVTLSCEQNLNHDAMYWYRQDPGQGLRLIYYSQIVNDFQKGDIAEGYSVSREKKESFPLTVTSAQKNPTAFYLCASTPRGLSEKLFFGSGTQLSVL.